These T cell receptor beta chains were read from a single sample in a study of blood T cell repertoires in COVID-19. The data were produced by immunoSEQ multiplex PCR, yet TCRdb's version contains in-frame clones alone and is incomplete. The repertoire holds about 440,000 clones, approximately 90% seen once, with roughly 2% in the top ten. Sequenced input: PBMCs or T cells enriched from blood (not recorded which). These TCRs come from a woman aged 18-30 years with acute COVID-19. The conserved cysteine and the conserved F or W are not part of the CDR3 here. Each record gives: V gene, J gene, CDR3 protein.

v_gene: TRBV3-1/TRBV3-2; j_gene: TRBJ2-1; CDR3aa: ASSQAGGPHNEQF
v_gene: TRBV2; j_gene: TRBJ1-4; CDR3aa: ASSEGRATNEKLF
v_gene: TRBV7-9; j_gene: TRBJ2-1; CDR3aa: ASSLGRSNEQF
v_gene: TRBV28; j_gene: TRBJ2-7; CDR3aa: ASSLQGFEQY
v_gene: TRBV4-1; j_gene: TRBJ1-1; CDR3aa: ASSQGFGLMNTEAF
v_gene: TRBV28; j_gene: TRBJ2-7; CDR3aa: ASSLGLAGYYEQY
v_gene: TRBV27; j_gene: TRBJ1-5; CDR3aa: ASGTGVYSNQPQH
v_gene: TRBV30; j_gene: TRBJ2-1; CDR3aa: AWSVAGTSNEQF
v_gene: TRBV28; j_gene: TRBJ2-3; CDR3aa: ASSPRVLTDTQY
v_gene: TRBV7-9; j_gene: TRBJ2-1; CDR3aa: ASRRGYNEQF
v_gene: TRBV5-6; j_gene: TRBJ2-3; CDR3aa: ASSRTSADTQY
v_gene: TRBV19; j_gene: TRBJ2-5; CDR3aa: ASKAQGAETQY
v_gene: TRBV14; j_gene: TRBJ2-7; CDR3aa: ASSQDEAIPYEQY